Following are 17 T cell receptor beta chains from one sample sequenced in a study of T cells in Graves' hyperthyroidism and ophthalmopathy. What was amplified from RNA transcripts were TCR beta CDR3 regions. First-round RT-PCR of the TCR CDR3 relied on the HTBI primer set. Each CDR3 protein gets one entry after TCRdb re-called the multiplex PCR reads with MiXCR. The sample includes more than 500,000 distinct CDR3 sequences, 15% to 20% of them seen just once. The sequenced sample consisted of blood. All receptors derive from a woman in her thirties with Graves' hyperthyroidism.

This clonotype was counted ten times or more. This chain links TRBV11-3 with TRBJ2-2, with 9 bases matching TRBD2. V lost 4 bases and J lost 1; bases outside the gene matches: 4. CDR1 and CDR2 from the germline V gene are SGHNT and YENEEA. The CDR3 extends over 16 amino acids. The CDR3 loop reads CASSSGLAQNTGELFF. The CDR3 DNA is TGTGCCAGCAGCTCAGGACTAGCGCAGAACACCGGGGAGCTGTTTTTT.

This clonotype has ten or more counts. The chain is built from TRBV5-1 and TRBJ2-1, with TRBD2 as a possible D gene (6 bases). The CDR3 is made up of 16 amino acids. CDR1 is SGHRS and CDR2 is YFSETQ in the germline V gene. Trimming took off 0 bases at V and 2 bases at J, with 12 bases between the two ends. The DNA for the CDR3 is TGCGCCAGCAGCTTGGTGCCTAGCGCACCCTACAATGAGCAGTTCTTC. It is translated as CASSLVPSAPYNEQFF. The entire variable domain, with the rest obtained from reference TRBV5-1 and TRBJ2-1, is as follows: KAGVTQTPRYLIKTRGQQVTLSCSPISGHRSVSWYQQTPGQGLQFLFEYFSETQRNKGNFPGRFSGRQFSNSRSEMNVSTLELGDSALYLCASSLVPSAPYNEQFFGPGTRLTVL.

This clonotype was counted many times. The CDR3 here is CASTSRTSGLAKNIQYF. The CDR3 DNA reads as TGTGCCAGCACCTCTAGGACTAGCGGGCTAGCCAAAAACATTCAGTACTTC. The V call is TRBV12-3 or TRBV12-4, the J call TRBJ2-4; 11 bases line up with TRBD2. The CDR3 has 17 residues. The junction had 8 bases not matched to a gene; V was cut back by 7 bases and J by 0 bases.

For this clonotype: This may arise from a read error, as a much more abundant clone is one base away. This chain links TRBV27 with TRBJ2-7; D tentatively reads TRBD1 or TRBD2 (5 bases each). The germline CDR1 and CDR2 sequences are MNHEY and SMNVEV (reference sequence). The CDR3 is 14 residues long. The CDR3: CASSQRDGAYEQHF. In nucleotides, the CDR3 is TGTGCCAGCAGTCAACGGGACGGGGCCTACGAGCAGCACTTC.

V gene TRBV10-3 combines with J gene TRBJ2-5; TRBD1 matches 9 bases. Germline-derived CDR1 and CDR2 are ENHRY and SYGVKD. After removal of 2 bases from V and 0 bases from J, the junction contained 10 bases not matched to a gene. This CDR3 is 18 amino acids long. The CDR3 DNA reads TGTGCCATCAGTGAGGTTAACAGGGGGCCGTACTACCAAGAGACCCAGTACTTC. It translates to CAISEVNRGPYYQETQYF.

This clonotype was picked up a small number of times. The DNA for the CDR3 is TGTGCCAGCAGCTTAGTCGGGGGGGGAACTGGAAACACCATATATTTT. This translates into CASSLVGGGTGNTIYF. The genes are TRBV7-8 and TRBJ1-3; possible D gene TRBD1, 5 bases. The CDR3 is 16 residues long. Germline assignment: CDR1 SGHVS and CDR2 FQNEAQ. Between the trimmed V and J ends, which lost 1 base and 2 bases, there was a span of 12 bases.

This clonotype was detected many times. This chain links TRBV27 with TRBJ2-1; 7 bases agree with TRBD1. Trimming at V came to 4 bases and at J to 6 bases, leaving 6 bases not matched to a gene. Germline V gives CDR1 MNHEY, CDR2 SMNVEV (reference sequence). The CDR3 covers 14 residues. The CDR3 is CASSSTGSGNEQFF. CDR3 bases: TGTGCCAGCAGTTCGACAGGGTCTGGCAATGAGCAGTTCTTC.

This clonotype was counted a few times. V usage is TRBV24-1 and J usage is TRBJ2-1, with 7 bases aligning to TRBD1. The V gene end was trimmed by 4 bases and the J gene end by 0 bases; junction bases not matched to a gene: 8. The CDR3 has 17 residues. The germline V gene has CDR1 KGHDR and CDR2 SFDVKD. DNA for the CDR3: TGTGCCACCAGTGACCCTAGACAGGGCCTCTCCTACAATGAGCAGTTCTTC. Its protein is CATSDPRQGLSYNEQFF.

A remark on this clonotype: Possible read error: a much larger clone is one base away. Here the CDR3 DNA reads TGCAGCGTTGAAGATCCATGGGAGACCCATTACTTC. Translated, it gives CSVEDPWETHYF. This sequence joins TRBV29-1 and TRBJ2-5; D is perhaps TRBD2 (5 bases). Germline CDR1 and CDR2: SQVTM and ANQGSEA. CDR3 length: 12 amino acids.

This clonotype appeared many times. The rearrangement links TRBV7-9 to TRBJ1-4; D remains ambiguous. V was shortened by 1 base and J by 1 base, with 7 bases between the two germline ends. The CDR3 covers 15 residues. Germline lookup yields CDR1 SEHNR and CDR2 FQNEAQ (reference sequence). The CDR3 reads CASSLVAGTNEKLFF. The DNA of the CDR3 is TGTGCCAGCAGCTTAGTGGCGGGAACTAATGAAAAACTGTTTTTT.

The V and J genes are TRBV11-2 and TRBJ2-2, with D perhaps matching TRBD2 (5 bases). CDR3 size: 15 residues. CDR1 is SGHAT and CDR2 is FQNNGV in the germline V gene. V lost 5 bases, J lost 2 bases, and 12 bases lay in between. CDR3 amino acids: CASSPSGVNTGELFF. Written as DNA, the CDR3 is TGTGCCAGCAGCCCGAGCGGTGTAAACACCGGGGAGCTGTTTTTT. Using reference TRBV11-2 and TRBJ2-2 for the parts outside the CDR3, the full variable domain is EAGVAQSPRYKIIEKRQSVAFWCNPISGHATLYWYQQILGQGPKLLIQFQNNGVVDDSQLPKDRFSAERLKGVDSTLKIQPAKLEDSAVYLCASSPSGVNTGELFFGEGSRLTVL.

The V and J genes are TRBV11-3 and TRBJ1-6, with D maybe TRBD1 (5 bases). Germline loops: CDR1 SGHNT, CDR2 YENEEA. Trimming took off 8 bases at V and 5 bases at J, with 16 bases between the two ends. This CDR3 contains 15 residues. CDR3 in amino acids: CASPLRVRDNSPLHF. The DNA of the CDR3 is TGTGCCAGCCCCCTCAGGGTGAGGGATAATTCACCCCTCCACTTT.

The chain employs TRBV6-2 or TRBV6-3 and TRBJ2-1; the match to TRBD2 covers 15 bases. The CDR3 loop spans 16 amino acids. Germline V gene data show CDR1 as MNHEY and CDR2 as SVGEGT. V trimming: 6 bases; J trimming: 5 bases; junction bases outside the gene matches: 5. CDR3 loop: CASRMGLAGGDNEQFF. CDR3 bases: TGTGCCAGCAGAATGGGACTAGCGGGAGGCGACAATGAGCAGTTCTTC.

The genes are TRBV15 and TRBJ2-3; tentatively, D is TRBD2 (6 bases). Germline V lookup: CDR1 LNHNV, CDR2 YYDKDF (reference sequence). The length of the CDR3 is 17 residues. Trimming left V 0 bases short and J 5 bases short, with 18 bases between. The CDR3 DNA reads as TGTGCCACCAGCAGAGATTTAGAACTCGGGGGACTAGATACGCAGTATTTT. This sequence encodes CATSRDLELGGLDTQYF.

This clonotype was counted a few times. The chain recombines TRBV11-1 with TRBJ1-1; 8 positions match TRBD1. The V segment lost 4 bases and the J segment 4 bases; nucleotides outside the gene matches: 2. The CDR3 loop spans 13 amino acids. Germline values: CDR1 SGHAT, CDR2 FQDESV (reference sequence). Here the CDR3 DNA reads TGTGCCAGCAGCTGGCAGGGGGCCACTGAAGCTTTCTTT. It codes for CASSWQGATEAFF. The full variable domain, rest sourced from reference TRBV11-1 and TRBJ1-1, is EAEVAQSPRYKITEKSQAVAFWCDPISGHATLYWYRQILGQGPELLVQFQDESVVDDSQLPKDRFSAERLKGVDSTLKIQPAELGDSAMYLCASSWQGATEAFFGQGTRLTVV.

The chain couples TRBV7-6 to TRBJ2-1; 7 nucleotides line up with TRBD2. J was trimmed by 2 bases and V by 2 bases; bases with no gene match: 6. Germline V gives CDR1 SGHVS, CDR2 FNYEAQ. The CDR3 consists of 16 residues. The CDR3 nucleotides are TGTGCCAGCAGCTTATGGGGGGGTACAACCTACAATGAGCAGTTCTTC. Its protein product is CASSLWGGTTYNEQFF. Using reference TRBV7-6 and TRBJ2-1 for the parts outside the CDR3, the full variable domain is GAGVSQSPRYKVTKRGQDVALRCDPISGHVSLYWYRQALGQGPEFLTYFNYEAQQDKSGLPNDRFSAERPEGSISTLTIQRTEQRDSAMYRCASSLWGGTTYNEQFFGPGTRLTVL.

This clonotype occurred many times. V and J are TRBV28 and TRBJ2-3, with 7 bases matching TRBD2. The V gene's germline CDR1 is MDHEN and CDR2 SYDVKM. This CDR3 comprises 16 residues. V gave up 1 base and J gave up 0 bases; unmatched junction bases: 4. CDR3 coding DNA: TGTGCCAGCAGTTTATCCCTAGCGGAAAGCACAGATACGCAGTATTTT. Its translation: CASSLSLAESTDTQYF. The complete variable domain, with remaining parts taken from reference TRBV28 and TRBJ2-3, reads DVKVTQSSRYLVKRTGEKVFLECVQDMDHENMFWYRQDPGLGLRLIYFSYDVKMKEKGDIPEGYSVSREKKERFSLILESASTNQTSMYLCASSLSLAESTDTQYFGPGTRLTVL.